This T cell receptor (beta chain) is from a study of OX40 agonist ivuxolimab in advanced cancers. Across the study: The patients got ivuxolimab, which is an agonistic anti-OX40 (CD134) antibody.

The method was immunoSEQ multiplex PCR; TCRdb's version includes in-frame clones alone and lacks a portion of them. Among 41,000 or so clones listed, around 81% were seen once. The germline V gene has CDR1 SGHTS and CDR2 YDEGEE. The CDR3 covers 14 residues. J gave up 4 bases and V 3 bases, and 3 bases lay outside the gene matches. General study points: In general, CD8+ T cells held more expanded clones than CD4+ did, on average. Specificity for antigen went undetermined in the expanded peripheral T cells.

Samples of blood were obtained at baseline, on cycle 4 day 1, and on cycle 7 day 1. Turning to this clone: Its matching antigen is unknown.

The sequence was collected from an adult with an advanced solid tumor such as melanoma, head and neck, liver or kidney cancer. This sequence joins TRBV5-8 and TRBJ2-5, with 10 bases that match TRBD1. The sequencing used CD4+ or CD8+ T cells sorted from blood, collected in a trial of the OX40 agonist ivuxolimab. The CDR3 coding sequence is TGTGCCAGCAGCTCCGACAGGGGGCGAGAGACCCAGTACTTC. The encoded protein is CASSSDRGRETQYF.